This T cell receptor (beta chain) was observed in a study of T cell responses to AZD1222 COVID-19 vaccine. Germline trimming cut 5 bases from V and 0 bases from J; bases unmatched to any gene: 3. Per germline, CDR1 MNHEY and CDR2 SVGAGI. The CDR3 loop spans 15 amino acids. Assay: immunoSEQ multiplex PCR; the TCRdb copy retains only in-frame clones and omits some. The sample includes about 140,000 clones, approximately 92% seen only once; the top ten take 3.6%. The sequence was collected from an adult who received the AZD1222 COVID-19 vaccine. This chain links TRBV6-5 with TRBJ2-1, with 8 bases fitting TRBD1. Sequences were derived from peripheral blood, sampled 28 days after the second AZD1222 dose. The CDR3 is CASSRQGSSYNEQFF. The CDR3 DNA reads TGTGCCAGCAGTAGACAGGGGAGCTCCTACAATGAGCAGTTCTTC.